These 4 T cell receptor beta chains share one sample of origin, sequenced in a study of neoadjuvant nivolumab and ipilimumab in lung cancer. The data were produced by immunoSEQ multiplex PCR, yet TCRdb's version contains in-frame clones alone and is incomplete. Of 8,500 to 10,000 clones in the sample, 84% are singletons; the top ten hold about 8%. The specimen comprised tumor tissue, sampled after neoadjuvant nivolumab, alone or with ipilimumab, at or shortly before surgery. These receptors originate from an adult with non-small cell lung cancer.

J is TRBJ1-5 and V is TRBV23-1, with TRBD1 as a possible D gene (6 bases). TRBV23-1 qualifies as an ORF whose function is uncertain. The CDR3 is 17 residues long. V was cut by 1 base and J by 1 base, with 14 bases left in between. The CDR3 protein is CASSQFYPRGSNQPQHF. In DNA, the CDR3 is TGCGCCAGCAGTCAATTCTACCCCAGGGGAAGCAATCAGCCCCAGCATTTT.

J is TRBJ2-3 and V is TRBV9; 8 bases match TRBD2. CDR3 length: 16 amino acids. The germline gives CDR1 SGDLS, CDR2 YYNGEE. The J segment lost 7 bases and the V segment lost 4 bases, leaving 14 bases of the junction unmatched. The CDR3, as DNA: TGTGCCAGCAGCCCGTGGTTAGCGGGACTCAGGCATACGCAGTATTTT. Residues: CASSPWLAGLRHTQYF. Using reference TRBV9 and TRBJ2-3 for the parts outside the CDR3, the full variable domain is DSGVTQTPKHLITATGQRVTLRCSPRSGDLSVYWYQQSLDQGLQFLIQYYNGEERAKGNILERFSAQQFPDLHSELNLSSLELGDSALYFCASSPWLAGLRHTQYFGPGTRLTVL.

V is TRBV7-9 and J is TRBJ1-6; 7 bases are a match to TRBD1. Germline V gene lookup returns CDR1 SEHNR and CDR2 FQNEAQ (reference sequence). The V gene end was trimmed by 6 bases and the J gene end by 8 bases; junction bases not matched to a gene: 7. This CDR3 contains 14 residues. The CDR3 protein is CASSLGQVHSPLHF. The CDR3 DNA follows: TGTGCCAGCAGTCTTGGACAGGTTCATTCACCCCTCCACTTT.

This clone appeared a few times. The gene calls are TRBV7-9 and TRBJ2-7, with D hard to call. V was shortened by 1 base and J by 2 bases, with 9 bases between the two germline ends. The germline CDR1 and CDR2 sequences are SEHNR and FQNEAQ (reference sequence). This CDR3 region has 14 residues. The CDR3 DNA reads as TGTGCCAGCAGCTTAGAGACGGCTCCCTACGAGCAGTACTTC. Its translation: CASSLETAPYEQYF.